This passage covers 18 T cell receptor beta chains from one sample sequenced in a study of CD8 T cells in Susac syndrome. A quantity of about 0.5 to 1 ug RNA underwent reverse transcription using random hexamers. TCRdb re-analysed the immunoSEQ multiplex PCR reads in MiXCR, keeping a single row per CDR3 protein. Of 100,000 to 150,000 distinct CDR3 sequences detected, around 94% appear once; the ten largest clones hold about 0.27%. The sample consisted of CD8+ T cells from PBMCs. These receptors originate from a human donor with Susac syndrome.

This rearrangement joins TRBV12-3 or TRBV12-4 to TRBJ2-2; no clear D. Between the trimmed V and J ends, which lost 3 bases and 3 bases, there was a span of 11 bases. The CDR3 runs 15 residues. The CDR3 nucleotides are TGTGCCAGCAGTTTCGTGGGCTCCGACACCGGGGAGCTGTTTTTT. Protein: CASSFVGSDTGELFF.

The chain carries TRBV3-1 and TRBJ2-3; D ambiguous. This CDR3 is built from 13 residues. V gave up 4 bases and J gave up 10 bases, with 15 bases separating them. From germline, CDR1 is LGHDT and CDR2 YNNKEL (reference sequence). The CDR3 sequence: CASSPDPTHAQYF. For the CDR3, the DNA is TGTGCCAGCAGCCCGGACCCCACCCACGCGCAGTATTTT.

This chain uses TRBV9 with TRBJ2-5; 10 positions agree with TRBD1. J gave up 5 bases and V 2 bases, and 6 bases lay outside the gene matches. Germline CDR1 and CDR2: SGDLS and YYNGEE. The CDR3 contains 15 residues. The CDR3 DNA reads TGTGCCAGCAGCGTGACAGGGGGCGTTGGGGAGACCCAGTACTTC. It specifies CASSVTGGVGETQYF.

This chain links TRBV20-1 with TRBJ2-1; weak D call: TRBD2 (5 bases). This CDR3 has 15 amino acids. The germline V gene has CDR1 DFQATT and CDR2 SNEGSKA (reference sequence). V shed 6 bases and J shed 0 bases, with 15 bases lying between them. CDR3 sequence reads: CSAPELGSSYNEQFF. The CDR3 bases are TGCAGTGCCCCGGAGCTGGGGAGCTCCTACAATGAGCAGTTCTTC.

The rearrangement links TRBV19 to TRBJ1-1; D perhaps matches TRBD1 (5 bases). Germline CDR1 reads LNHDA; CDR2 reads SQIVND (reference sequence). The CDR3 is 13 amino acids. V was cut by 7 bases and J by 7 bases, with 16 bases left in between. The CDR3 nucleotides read TGTGCCAGTACGGGGGAGGGGATCGGTGAAGCTTTCTTT. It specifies CASTGEGIGEAFF.

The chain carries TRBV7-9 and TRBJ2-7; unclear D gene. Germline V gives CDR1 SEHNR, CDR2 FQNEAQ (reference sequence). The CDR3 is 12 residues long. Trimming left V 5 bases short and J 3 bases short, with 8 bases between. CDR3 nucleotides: TGTGCCAGCAGCCCCCGGGTCTACGAGCAGTACTTC. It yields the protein CASSPRVYEQYF.

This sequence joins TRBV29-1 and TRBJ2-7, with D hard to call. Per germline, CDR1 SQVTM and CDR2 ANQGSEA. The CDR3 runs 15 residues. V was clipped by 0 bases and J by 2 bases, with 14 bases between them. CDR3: CSVEESGGPAYEQYF. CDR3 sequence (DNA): TGCAGCGTTGAAGAATCGGGCGGCCCAGCCTACGAGCAGTACTTC.

This CDR3 is CASSLGPEREQYF. In DNA form, the CDR3 reads TGCGCCAGCAGCCTGGGGCCGGAGCGGGAGCAGTACTTC. V gene TRBV5-1 combines with J gene TRBJ2-7; D is perhaps TRBD1 or TRBD2 (5 bases each). Deletions cut 4 bases from V and 7 bases from J, with 15 bases between. CDR3 length: 13 residues. Germline V gives CDR1 SGHRS, CDR2 YFSETQ. Full variable domain (rest looked up from reference TRBV5-1 and TRBJ2-7): KAGVTQTPRYLIKTRGQQVTLSCSPISGHRSVSWYQQTPGQGLQFLFEYFSETQRNKGNFPGRFSGRQFSNSRSEMNVSTLELGDSALYLCASSLGPEREQYFGPGTRLTVT.

DNA of the CDR3: TGTGCCACCAGCAGGGCGGGGACCAGGGATAATTCACCCCTCCACTTT. Its translation is CATSRAGTRDNSPLHF. The chain combines TRBV15 with TRBJ1-6; possible D gene TRBD1, 5 bases. The germline gives CDR1 LNHNV, CDR2 YYDKDF (reference sequence). The length of the CDR3 is 16 residues. V lost 3 bases, J lost 5 bases, and 14 bases lay in between.

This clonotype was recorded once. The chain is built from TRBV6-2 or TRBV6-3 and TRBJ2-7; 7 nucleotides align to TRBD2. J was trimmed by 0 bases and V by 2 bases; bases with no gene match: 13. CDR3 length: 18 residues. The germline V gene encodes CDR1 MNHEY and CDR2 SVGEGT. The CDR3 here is CASSYPSDAGESSYEQYF. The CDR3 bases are TGTGCCAGCAGTTACCCCTCAGATGCGGGGGAGTCCTCCTACGAGCAGTACTTC.

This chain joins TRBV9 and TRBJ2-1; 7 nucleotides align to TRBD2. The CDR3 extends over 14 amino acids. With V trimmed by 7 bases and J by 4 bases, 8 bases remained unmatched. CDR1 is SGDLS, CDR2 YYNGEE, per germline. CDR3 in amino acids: CASGGGTRYNEQFF. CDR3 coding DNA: TGTGCCAGCGGGGGAGGGACTCGATACAATGAGCAGTTCTTC.

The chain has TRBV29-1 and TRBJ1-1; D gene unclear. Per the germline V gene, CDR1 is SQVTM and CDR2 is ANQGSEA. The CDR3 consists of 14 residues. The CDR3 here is CTVRPGPLNTEAFF. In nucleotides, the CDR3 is TGCACCGTCCGACCGGGTCCCCTGAACACTGAAGCTTTCTTT. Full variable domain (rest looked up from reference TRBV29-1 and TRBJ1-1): SAVISQKPSRDICQRGTSLTIQCQVDSQVTMMFWYRQQPGQSLTLIATANQGSEATYESGFVIDKFPISRPNLTFSTLTVSNMSPEDSSIYLCTVRPGPLNTEAFFGQGTRLTVV.

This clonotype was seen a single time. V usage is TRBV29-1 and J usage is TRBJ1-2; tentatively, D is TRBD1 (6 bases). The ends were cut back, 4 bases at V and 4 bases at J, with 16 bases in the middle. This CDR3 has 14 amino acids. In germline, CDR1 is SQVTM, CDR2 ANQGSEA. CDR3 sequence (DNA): TGCAGCGTTGTGCCCGTGGGGGGCGTCTATGGCTACACCTTC. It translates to CSVVPVGGVYGYTF.

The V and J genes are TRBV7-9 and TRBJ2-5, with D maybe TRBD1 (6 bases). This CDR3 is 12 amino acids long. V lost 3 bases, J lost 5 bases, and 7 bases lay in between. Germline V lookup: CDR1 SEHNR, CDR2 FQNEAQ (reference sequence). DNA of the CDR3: TGTGCCAGCAGCTTCCAGGGGGAGACCCAGTACTTC. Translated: CASSFQGETQYF.

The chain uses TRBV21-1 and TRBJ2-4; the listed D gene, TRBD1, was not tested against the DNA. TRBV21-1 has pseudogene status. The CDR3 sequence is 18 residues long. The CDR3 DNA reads TGTGCCAGCAGCAACGGGCCTTTGACAGGGCTCTTTGAAAACATTCAGTACTTC. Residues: CASSNGPLTGLFENIQYF.

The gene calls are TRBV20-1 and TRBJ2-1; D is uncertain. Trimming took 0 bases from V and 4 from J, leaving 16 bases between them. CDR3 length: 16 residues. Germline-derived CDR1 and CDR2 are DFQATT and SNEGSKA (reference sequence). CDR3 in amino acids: CSARDLTHSPYNEQFF. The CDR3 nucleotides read TGCAGTGCTAGAGATCTCACACATTCGCCATACAATGAGCAGTTCTTC.

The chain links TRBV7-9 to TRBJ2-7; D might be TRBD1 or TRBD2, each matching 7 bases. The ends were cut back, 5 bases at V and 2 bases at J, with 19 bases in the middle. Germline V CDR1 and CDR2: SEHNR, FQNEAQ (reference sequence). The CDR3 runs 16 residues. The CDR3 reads CASSPGGQVVTYEQYF. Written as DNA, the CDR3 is TGTGCCAGCAGCCCGGGAGGACAGGTCGTCACCTACGAGCAGTACTTC.

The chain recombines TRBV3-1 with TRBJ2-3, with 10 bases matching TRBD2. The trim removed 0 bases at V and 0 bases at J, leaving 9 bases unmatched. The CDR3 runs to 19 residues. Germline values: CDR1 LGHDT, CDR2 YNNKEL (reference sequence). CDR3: CASSQDPSGGDPSTDTQYF. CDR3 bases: TGTGCCAGCAGCCAAGATCCCAGCGGGGGGGATCCTAGCACAGATACGCAGTATTTT.